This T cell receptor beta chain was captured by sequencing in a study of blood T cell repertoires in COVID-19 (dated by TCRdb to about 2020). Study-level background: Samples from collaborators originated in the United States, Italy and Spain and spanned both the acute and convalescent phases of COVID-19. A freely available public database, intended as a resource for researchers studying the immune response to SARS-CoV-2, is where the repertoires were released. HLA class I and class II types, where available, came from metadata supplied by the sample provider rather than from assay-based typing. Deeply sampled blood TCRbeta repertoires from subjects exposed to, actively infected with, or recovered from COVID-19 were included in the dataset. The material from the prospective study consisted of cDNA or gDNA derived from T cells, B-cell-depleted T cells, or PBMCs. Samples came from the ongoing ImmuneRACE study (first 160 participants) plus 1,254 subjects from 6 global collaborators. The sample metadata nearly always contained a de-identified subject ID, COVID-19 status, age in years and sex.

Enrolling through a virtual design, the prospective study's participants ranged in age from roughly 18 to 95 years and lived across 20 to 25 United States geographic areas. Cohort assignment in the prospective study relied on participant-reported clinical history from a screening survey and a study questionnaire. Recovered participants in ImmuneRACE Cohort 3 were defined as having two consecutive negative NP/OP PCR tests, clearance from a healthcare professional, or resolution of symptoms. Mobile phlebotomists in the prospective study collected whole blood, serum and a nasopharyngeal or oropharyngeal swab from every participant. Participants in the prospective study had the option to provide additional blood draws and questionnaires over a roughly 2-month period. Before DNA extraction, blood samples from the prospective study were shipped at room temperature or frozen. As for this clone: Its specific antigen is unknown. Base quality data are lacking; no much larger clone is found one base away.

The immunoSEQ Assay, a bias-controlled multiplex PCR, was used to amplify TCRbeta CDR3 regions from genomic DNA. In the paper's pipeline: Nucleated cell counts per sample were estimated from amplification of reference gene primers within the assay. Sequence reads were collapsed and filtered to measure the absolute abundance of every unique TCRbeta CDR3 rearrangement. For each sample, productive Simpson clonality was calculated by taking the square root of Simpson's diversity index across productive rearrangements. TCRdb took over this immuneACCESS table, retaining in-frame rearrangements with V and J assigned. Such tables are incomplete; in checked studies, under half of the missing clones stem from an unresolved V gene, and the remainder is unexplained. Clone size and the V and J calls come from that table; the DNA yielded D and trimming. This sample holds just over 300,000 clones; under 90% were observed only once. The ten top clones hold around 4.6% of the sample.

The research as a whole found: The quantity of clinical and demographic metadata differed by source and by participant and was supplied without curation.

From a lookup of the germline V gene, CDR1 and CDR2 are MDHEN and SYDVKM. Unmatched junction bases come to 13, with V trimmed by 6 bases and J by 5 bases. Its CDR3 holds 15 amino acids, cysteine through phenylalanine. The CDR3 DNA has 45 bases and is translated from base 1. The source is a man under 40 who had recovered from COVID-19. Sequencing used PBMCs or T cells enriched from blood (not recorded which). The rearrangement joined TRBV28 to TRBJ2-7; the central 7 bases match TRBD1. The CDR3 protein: CASSKPSQGINEQYF. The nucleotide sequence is TGTGCCAGCAGCAAACCTTCACAGGGGATCAACGAGCAGTACTTC.